This T cell receptor (beta chain) was captured by sequencing in a study of shared clonotypes between healthy human individuals. Study details: A few men and a couple of women, aged 18 to 49, were donors. Study results and caveats: Among the subsets, naive ones generally showed larger estimated richness than memory ones. Deeper or shallower sequencing was expected to change how clonotypes are shared among donors.

Germline CDR1 is MDHEN and CDR2 is SYDVKM. V dropped 4 bases and J dropped 9 bases, with 16 bases sitting between them. The CDR3 has 14 residues. Libraries were prepared by immunoSEQ multiplex PCR; TCRdb keeps only in-frame clonotypes and omits some of them. The profile shows about 2.1 million clones, about 93% of them singletons. About this clone: The antigen is not known.

Positive CCR7 selection of CD45RO-negative cells yielded the naive CD8 cells, and terminally differentiated effector memory CD45RA+ cells were excluded. The TCR was taken from a man aged 18-30 years in good health. Some clones in this sample may be carry-over from other donors' samples. The sequencing input was naive CD8+ T cells from PBMCs. The chain couples TRBV28 to TRBJ2-4; D not certain. Here the CDR3 reads CASSSRASATIQYF. CDR3 nucleotide sequence: TGTGCCAGCAGTTCTCGGGCCTCCGCAACCATTCAGTACTTC.